The clone carrying this T cell receptor beta chain was recorded at least ten times. CDR3 regions of TCR beta were amplified from RNA transcripts. The first round was an RT-PCR with HTBI primers, and the second round was a multiplex PCR. TCRdb redid the calling of the multiplex PCR reads with MiXCR, one entry per CDR3 protein. Of 560,000 or so distinct CDR3 sequences listed, about 35% are singletons. The study excluded patients with other autoimmune diseases, uncontrolled infections, pregnancy or lactation. The sample belongs to a study of Graves' ophthalmopathy and Graves' hyperthyroidism. The germline V gene has CDR1 MNHEY and CDR2 SVGAGI. J lost 5 bases, V lost 5 bases, and 8 bases had no gene match. CDR3 length: 16 amino acids.

Material for sequencing was peripheral blood or thyroid tissue (not recorded which). The chain recombines TRBV6-5 with TRBJ1-5; 11 bases are shared with TRBD1. The sequence came from an adult man with Graves' hyperthyroidism. As DNA, the CDR3 is TGTGCCAGCAGTGAACGAAGGGACAGGGGGGATCAGCCCCAGCATTTT. Its protein is CASSERRDRGDQPQHF.